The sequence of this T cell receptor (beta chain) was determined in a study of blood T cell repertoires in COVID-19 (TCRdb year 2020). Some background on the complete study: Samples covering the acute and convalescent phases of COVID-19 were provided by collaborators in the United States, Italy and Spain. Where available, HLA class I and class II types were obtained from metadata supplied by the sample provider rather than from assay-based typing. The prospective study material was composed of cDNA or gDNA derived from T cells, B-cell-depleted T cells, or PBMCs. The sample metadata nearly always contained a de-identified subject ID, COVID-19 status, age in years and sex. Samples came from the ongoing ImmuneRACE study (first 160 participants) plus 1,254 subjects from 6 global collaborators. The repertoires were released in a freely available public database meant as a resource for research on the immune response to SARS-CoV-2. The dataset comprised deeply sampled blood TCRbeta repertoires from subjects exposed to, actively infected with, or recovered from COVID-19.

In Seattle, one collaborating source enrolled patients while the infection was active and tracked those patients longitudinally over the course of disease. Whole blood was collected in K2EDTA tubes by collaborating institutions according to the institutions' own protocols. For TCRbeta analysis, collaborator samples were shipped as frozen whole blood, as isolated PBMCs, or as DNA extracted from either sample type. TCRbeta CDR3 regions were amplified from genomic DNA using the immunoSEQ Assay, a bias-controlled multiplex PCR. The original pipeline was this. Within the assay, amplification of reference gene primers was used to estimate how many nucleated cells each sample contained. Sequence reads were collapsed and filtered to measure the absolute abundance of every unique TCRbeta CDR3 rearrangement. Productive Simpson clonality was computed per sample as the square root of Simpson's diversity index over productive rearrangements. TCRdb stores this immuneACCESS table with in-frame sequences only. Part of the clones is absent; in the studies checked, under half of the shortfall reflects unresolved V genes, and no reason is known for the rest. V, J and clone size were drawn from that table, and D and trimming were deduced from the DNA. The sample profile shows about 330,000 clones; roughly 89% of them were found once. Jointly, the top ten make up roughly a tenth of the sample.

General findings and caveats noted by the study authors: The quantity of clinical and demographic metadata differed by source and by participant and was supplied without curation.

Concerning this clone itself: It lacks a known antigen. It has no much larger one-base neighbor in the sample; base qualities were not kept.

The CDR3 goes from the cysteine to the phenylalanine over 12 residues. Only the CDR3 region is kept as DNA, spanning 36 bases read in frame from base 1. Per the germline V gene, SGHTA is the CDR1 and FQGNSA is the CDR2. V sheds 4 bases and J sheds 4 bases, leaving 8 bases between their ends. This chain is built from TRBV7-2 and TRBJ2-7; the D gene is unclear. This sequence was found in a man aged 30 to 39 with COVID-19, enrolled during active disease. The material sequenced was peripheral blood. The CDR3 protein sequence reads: CASSSYSYEQYF. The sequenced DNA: TGTGCCAGCAGCTCGTATTCGTACGAGCAGTACTTC.